Below, 23 T cell receptor beta chains from the same sample are listed, as sequenced in a study of blood T cell repertoires in COVID-19. Assay used: immunoSEQ multiplex PCR; TCRdb lists only in-frame clones, some missing. This sample carries some 170,000 clones, approximately 80% of them seen once, and the ten largest clones take roughly 6%. Source material: PBMCs or T cells enriched from blood (not recorded which). The origin of the receptors is a middle-aged man who had recovered from COVID-19.

The chain couples TRBV2 to TRBJ2-1, with TRBD2 matching over 14 bases. J was trimmed by 5 bases and V by 7 bases; bases with no gene match: 7. CDR3 length equals 16 residues. CDR1 and CDR2 (germline): SNHLY, FYNNEI. The chain's CDR3 is CASTTTSGGADNEQFF. CDR3 bases: TGTGCCAGCACGACGACTAGCGGGGGGGCAGACAATGAGCAGTTCTTC. Variable domain in full (rest from reference TRBV2 and TRBJ2-1): EPEVTQTPSHQVTQMGQEVILRCVPISNHLYFYWYRQILGQKVEFLVSFYNNEISEKSEIFDDQFSVERPDGSNFTLKIRSTKLEDSAMYFCASTTTSGGADNEQFFGPGTRLTVL.

The chain uses TRBV28 and TRBJ1-1; D may be TRBD1 (5 bases). Germline assignment: CDR1 MDHEN and CDR2 SYDVKM. The CDR3 sequence is 14 residues long. V lost 3 bases, J lost 1 base, and 9 bases lay in between. CDR3 region: CASSLVQGNTEAFF. The CDR3 nucleotides are TGTGCCAGCAGTTTGGTTCAGGGGAACACTGAAGCTTTCTTT.

This clone was seen only a few times. The chain joins TRBV6-5 to TRBJ2-5; D might be TRBD1 (6 bases). Germline CDR1 MNHEY, CDR2 SVGAGI. The CDR3 has 14 residues. The V end lost 6 bases, the J end lost 5 bases, and 16 bases lay between the germline ends. The CDR3 DNA reads TGTGCCAGCAGGCCAACAGGGCGTGGGGAGACCCAGTACTTC. Protein: CASRPTGRGETQYF.

This clone was detected only once. The chain couples TRBV6-1 to TRBJ2-3; 8 nucleotides align to TRBD2. The CDR3 consists of 17 residues. Germline CDR1 is MNHNS and CDR2 is SASEGT. With V trimmed by 1 base and J by 2 bases, 8 bases remained unmatched. CDR3 sequence reads: CASSEEGSGAPTDTQYF. Here the CDR3 DNA reads TGTGCCAGCAGTGAAGAGGGTAGCGGGGCTCCCACAGATACGCAGTATTTT.

V and J are TRBV19 and TRBJ1-6; a weak D match, TRBD1 (6 bases). Germline lookup yields CDR1 LNHDA and CDR2 SQIVND (reference sequence). The CDR3 contains 14 residues. Between the trimmed V and J ends, which lost 1 base and 10 bases, there was a span of 11 bases. The CDR3 is CASSIVGQGSPLHF. Written as DNA, the CDR3 is TGTGCCAGTAGTATAGTGGGACAAGGATCACCCCTCCACTTT.

The rearrangement links TRBV27 to TRBJ2-7; 12 bases match TRBD2. V lost 6 bases, J lost 5 bases, and 11 bases stayed unmatched. This CDR3 region has 16 residues. Germline lookup yields CDR1 MNHEY and CDR2 SMNVEV (reference sequence). The CDR3 DNA reads TGTGCCAGCAGCCCCCTAGCGGGGGGGAAGCCCGACGAGCAGTACGTC. It codes for CASSPLAGGKPDEQYV.

The J gene is TRBJ2-3, the V gene TRBV11-2; 13 bases map to TRBD2. Germline CDR1 is SGHAT and CDR2 is FQNNGV. The trim removed 6 bases at V and 6 bases at J, leaving 9 bases unmatched. The CDR3 is 16 residues long. CDR3 bases: TGTGCCAGCAGACCGACTAGCGGGGGGTCCGCCGATACGCAGTATTTT. Encoded protein: CASRPTSGGSADTQYF.

The rearrangement joins TRBV4-2 to TRBJ2-5; 8 bases are shared with TRBD1. V was pared by 1 base and J by 1 base, with 11 bases of the junction left unmatched. Germline V gives CDR1 LGHNA, CDR2 YNFKEQ. The CDR3 consists of 18 residues. This CDR3 is CASSQGIQTGGSQETQYF. For the CDR3, the DNA is TGTGCCAGCAGCCAAGGAATACAAACAGGGGGATCCCAAGAGACCCAGTACTTC.

The chain is built from TRBV6-5 and TRBJ2-1; maybe TRBD1 (5 bases). Germline-derived CDR1 and CDR2 are MNHEY and SVGAGI. Trimming left V 0 bases short and J 2 bases short, with 8 bases between. This CDR3 spans 15 amino acids. The CDR3 DNA sequence: TGTGCCAGCAGTTACTCCAGGGCCCCCTACAATGAGCAGTTCTTC. Protein sequence: CASSYSRAPYNEQFF.

J is TRBJ2-1 and V is TRBV7-3; 11 positions agree with TRBD1. Germline CDR1 reads SGHTA; CDR2 reads FQGTGA. This CDR3 is built from 15 residues. The V and J ends lost 5 bases and 4 bases, in that order; junction bases with no gene match: 4. CDR3 residues: CASSHGQGAYNEQFF. CDR3 bases: TGTGCCAGCAGCCACGGACAGGGGGCTTACAATGAGCAGTTCTTC.

The chain employs TRBV19 and TRBJ2-3; unclear D gene. The V end was cut by 5 bases, the J end by 5 bases, with 17 bases between. The CDR3 has 15 residues. Germline V gene lookup returns CDR1 LNHDA and CDR2 SQIVND (reference sequence). The chain's CDR3 is CASSLTRYRRDTQYF. CDR3 DNA sequence: TGTGCCAGTAGTCTCACCAGATATCGAAGAGATACGCAGTATTTT. Variable domain in full (rest from reference TRBV19 and TRBJ2-3): DGGITQSPKYLFRKEGQNVTLSCEQNLNHDAMYWYRQDPGQGLRLIYYSQIVNDFQKGDIAEGYSVSREKKESFPLTVTSAQKNPTAFYLCASSLTRYRRDTQYFGPGTRLTVL.

The rearrangement uses TRBV30 and TRBJ2-3, with 8 bases that match TRBD2. The CDR3 covers 15 residues. Trimming removed 3 bases from V and 3 bases from J; junction bases left unmatched: 8. Germline V gene lookup returns CDR1 GTSNPN and CDR2 SVGIG (reference sequence). The CDR3 DNA reads TGTGCCTGGAGGAGGGTAGCGGGGAAGACAGATACGCAGTATTTT. It specifies CAWRRVAGKTDTQYF.

V and J are TRBV4-1 and TRBJ2-4; TRBD2 agrees at 9 bases. Germline loops: CDR1 MGHRA, CDR2 YSYEKL. CDR3 length: 15 residues. The junction had 10 bases not matched to a gene; V was cut back by 3 bases and J by 10 bases. CDR3 sequence (DNA): TGCGCCAGCAGCCAGGGGCTAGCGGGGTTCGGGATTCAGTACTTC. As protein: CASSQGLAGFGIQYF.

The table lists this clone with a few counts. The chain employs TRBV21-1 and TRBJ2-7; the table's D call TRBD2 went unverified against the DNA. TRBV21-1 is a recognized pseudogene. The CDR3 contains 18 residues. CDR3 amino acids: CASSKVPPNRPSSYEQYV. In nucleotides, the CDR3 is TGTGCCAGCAGCAAAGTCCCCCCCAACCGACCTAGCTCCTACGAGCAGTACGTC.

This chain uses TRBV19 with TRBJ1-2; the D gene is possibly TRBD1 (5 bases). Germline V gene sequence: CDR1 LNHDA, CDR2 SQIVND (reference sequence). The CDR3 has 12 residues. V shed 4 bases and J shed 6 bases, with 9 bases lying between them. The CDR3 DNA sequence: TGTGCCAGTAGTAGTCAGGGCAATGGCTACACCTTC. Encoded protein: CASSSQGNGYTF. Complete variable domain (other parts from reference TRBV19 and TRBJ1-2): DGGITQSPKYLFRKEGQNVTLSCEQNLNHDAMYWYRQDPGQGLRLIYYSQIVNDFQKGDIAEGYSVSREKKESFPLTVTSAQKNPTAFYLCASSSQGNGYTFGSGTRLTVV.

This rearrangement joins TRBV5-4 to TRBJ2-7; 14 positions match TRBD2. V was pared by 4 bases and J by 4 bases, with 10 bases of the junction left unmatched. Per the germline V gene, CDR1 is SGHNT and CDR2 is YYREEE (reference sequence). The CDR3 consists of 17 residues. The CDR3 protein is CASSLAGLAGVSYEQYV. The CDR3 nucleotides read TGTGCCAGCAGCCTGGCGGGACTAGCGGGGGTCTCATACGAGCAGTACGTC.

The genes are TRBV5-4 and TRBJ2-1; 11 bases agree with TRBD1. The CDR3 sequence is 15 residues long. Germline trimming cut 4 bases from V and 7 bases from J; bases unmatched to any gene: 7. Germline CDR1 SGHNT, CDR2 YYREEE (reference sequence). The chain's CDR3 is CASSPLGQGENEQFF. The CDR3 nucleotides read TGTGCCAGCAGCCCCTTGGGACAGGGGGAAAATGAGCAGTTCTTC.

The J gene is TRBJ2-6, the V gene TRBV24-1, with D tentatively TRBD1 (5 bases). The CDR3 consists of 19 residues. CDR1 is KGHDR and CDR2 is SFDVKD in the germline V gene. The ends were cut back, 7 bases at V and 4 bases at J, with 25 bases in the middle. The CDR3 region is CATRERGWAKDRGANVLTF. As DNA, the CDR3 is TGTGCCACCAGGGAAAGGGGCTGGGCAAAGGATCGCGGGGCCAACGTCCTGACTTTC.

J is TRBJ1-1 and V is TRBV7-6; tentatively, D is TRBD1 (6 bases). Per the germline V gene, CDR1 is SGHVS and CDR2 is FNYEAQ. The CDR3 loop spans 15 amino acids. V gave up 5 bases and J gave up 7 bases, with 20 bases separating them. CDR3 amino acids: CASSLGTSLRGEAFF. The CDR3, as DNA: TGTGCCAGCAGCCTCGGGACATCTCTGAGGGGTGAAGCTTTCTTT.

The chain is built from TRBV24-1 and TRBJ2-5; 7 nucleotides line up with TRBD1. CDR1 KGHDR and CDR2 SFDVKD come from the germline V gene. The length of the CDR3 is 16 residues. J was trimmed by 1 base and V by 2 bases; bases with no gene match: 6. CDR3 DNA sequence: TGTGCCACCAGTGATTGGGGCAGGGGGTCCCAAGAGACCCAGTACTTC. Translating it yields CATSDWGRGSQETQYF.

The chain has TRBV30 and TRBJ2-1, with 10 bases identical to TRBD2. CDR1 GTSNPN and CDR2 SVGIG come from the germline V gene (reference sequence). V shed 4 bases and J 3 bases; nucleotides not matched to a gene: 3. This CDR3 has 14 amino acids. CDR3 sequence reads: CAWNSGGSYNEQFF. As DNA, the CDR3 is TGTGCCTGGAATAGCGGGGGGAGCTACAATGAGCAGTTCTTC.

The J gene is TRBJ2-3, the V gene TRBV11-2, with D possibly TRBD2 on 5 matching bases. V was cut by 5 bases and J by 8 bases, with 11 bases left in between. This CDR3 spans 12 amino acids. Germline V CDR1 and CDR2: SGHAT, FQNNGV. The CDR3 here is CASSPGWGTQYF. CDR3 nucleotides: TGTGCCAGCAGCCCGGGATGGGGTACGCAGTATTTT.

The rearrangement joins TRBV11-2 to TRBJ2-2, with D unclear. The CDR3 length is 15 residues. V lost 9 bases and J lost 1, with 15 bases in between. Germline assignment: CDR1 SGHAT and CDR2 FQNNGV. CDR3 loop: CASNDRVGNTGELFF. The CDR3 coding sequence is TGTGCCAGTAACGATCGGGTAGGGAACACCGGGGAGCTGTTTTTT.